These T cell receptor beta chains were read from a single sample in a study of immune evolution from preneoplasia to lung adenocarcinoma. The repertoire was sequenced with immunoSEQ multiplex PCR; TCRdb's copy has only in-frame clones and lacks some. The sample includes roughly 4,700 clones, around 82% of them seen just once. Material: FFPE lung adenocarcinoma in situ tissue. The receptors shown here come from a person aged 65-85 years with lung adenocarcinoma. CDR3s leave out the opening cysteine and the closing phenylalanine or tryptophan.

j_call | v_call | cdr3_aa
TRBJ2-1 | TRBV6-1 | AESSYNEQF
TRBJ1-4 | TRBV5-1 | ASSYGGGGEEKLF
TRBJ2-3 | TRBV19 | ASSSAYTQY
TRBJ2-7 | TRBV7-2 | ASSTASGFSYEQY
TRBJ2-3 | TRBV19 | ASSNPTSGLVAQY
TRBJ2-7 | TRBV19 | ASSPFGASYEQY
TRBJ1-2 | TRBV15 | ATSRQIGGRTNYGYT
TRBJ2-6 | TRBV27 | ASSYSSLSGANVLT
TRBJ2-2 | TRBV7-3 | ASSPTLRAGELF
TRBJ2-1 | TRBV11-2 | ASGRTSGDNEQF
TRBJ2-2 | TRBV5-4 | ASSFGRETGELF
TRBJ1-1 | TRBV6-5 | ASGRGLNTEAF
TRBJ2-2 | TRBV5-1 | ASSLGDRNTGELF
TRBJ1-1 | TRBV29-1 | SVTYLSTEAF
TRBJ1-1 | TRBV5-6 | ASSLGGLNTEAF
TRBJ2-5 | TRBV28 | ASSLGDSQETQY
TRBJ1-1 | TRBV6-6 | ASTTGAIKEAF
TRBJ2-1 | TRBV11-3 | ASSLGTGYNEQF
TRBJ1-5 | TRBV28 | ASNPGIGQPQH
TRBJ2-1 | TRBV28 | ASSLDQGSNNEQF
TRBJ2-3 | TRBV2 | ASSERGRTDTQY
TRBJ1-2 | TRBV29-1 | SVDRTGYGYT
TRBJ2-3 | TRBV29-1 | SVRTGGGADTQY
TRBJ1-5 | TRBV11-2 | ASSFGQGRSQPQH
TRBJ1-2 | TRBV4-2 | ASSLGRPQGYT
TRBJ2-2 | TRBV2 | ASVPTGGANTGELF
TRBJ1-1 | TRBV7-9 | ASSQGAGTEAF
TRBJ1-3 | TRBV6-5 | ASSLVNSGNTIY
TRBJ2-2 | TRBV30 | AWSGSGTNTGELF
TRBJ2-4 | TRBV5-6 | ASSRGGGAKNIQY
TRBJ1-1 | TRBV21-1 | ASSRLTWSTEAF
TRBJ1-2 | TRBV2 | ASSEEGRSNYGYT
TRBJ2-1 | TRBV9 | ASSGTAVNEQF
TRBJ1-6 | TRBV9 | ASSAETGGNSPLH
TRBJ1-1 | TRBV28 | ASRGGTVNTEAF
TRBJ2-2 | TRBV27 | ASSFLGGELF
TRBJ1-2 | TRBV7-8 | ASSLLALGRSDYGYT
TRBJ2-5 | TRBV9 | ASSPRGGEETQY
TRBJ1-1 | TRBV5-1 | ASTPGWRGRSVTEAF
TRBJ2-7 | TRBV4-1 | ASTAGPSSYEQY
TRBJ1-4 | TRBV5-6 | ASSLEIQGHEKLF
TRBJ2-1 | TRBV11-2 | ASSLAGQYNEQF
TRBJ2-2 | TRBV15 | ATSRDPRAARVGLANTGELF
TRBJ2-3 | TRBV4-2 | ASSQDPDRYGTDTQY
TRBJ1-1 | TRBV5-1 | ASSLEGVPNTEAF
TRBJ2-3 | TRBV20-1 | SARGDTQY
TRBJ2-7 | TRBV5-1 | ASSLTGAYTEQY
TRBJ1-1 | TRBV5-8 | ASSPRLALIPTEAF
TRBJ2-7 | TRBV27 | ASSLISGQGRLEQY
TRBJ2-7 | TRBV28 | ASSWEQGLGHYEQY
TRBJ1-4 | TRBV4-1 | ASSQVVEKLF
TRBJ2-7 | TRBV11-2 | ASSLELRYEQY
TRBJ2-5 | TRBV11-3 | ASSLAGGETQY